Below, 11 T cell receptor beta chains from the same sample are listed, as sequenced in a study of T cells in Graves' hyperthyroidism and ophthalmopathy. TCR beta CDR3 regions were amplified from RNA. TCR CDR3 underwent first-round RT-PCR with the HTBI primer set. TCRdb passed the multiplex PCR reads through MiXCR, listing each CDR3 protein once. The table shows 600,000 to 900,000 distinct CDR3 sequences, with 16% occurring only once. The material sequenced was blood. These receptors were collected from a man younger than 35 with Graves' hyperthyroidism.

This chain links TRBV29-1 with TRBJ2-5, with D unresolved. With 7 bases removed from V and 1 base from J, the gap between germline ends came to 10 bases. Per germline, CDR1 SQVTM and CDR2 ANQGSEA. The CDR3 is made up of 12 amino acids. The DNA for the CDR3 is TGCAGCGCACGGACGACCCAAGAGACCCAGTACTTC. The encoded protein is CSARTTQETQYF.

This clonotype was detected ten times or more. The chain combines TRBV28 with TRBJ2-3, with 7 nucleotides matching TRBD1. V was clipped by 1 base and J by 4 bases; unmatched bases: 8. The germline V gene has CDR1 MDHEN and CDR2 SYDVKM. The length of the CDR3 is 16 residues. CDR3 sequence reads: CASSLFWGTEADTQYF. In nucleotides, the CDR3 is TGTGCCAGCAGTTTATTTTGGGGGACAGAGGCAGATACGCAGTATTTT.

Of note for this clonotype: One end of the junction does not line up with germline, which may come from a read error. V gene TRBV7-9 combines with J gene TRBJ1-4, with 7 positions matching TRBD1. Germline CDR1 SEHNR, CDR2 FQNEAQ (reference sequence). This CDR3 has 14 residues. CDR3 in amino acids: CASSLATGIRKLFF. The CDR3 DNA reads as TGTGCCAGCAGCCTAGCGACAGGGATCAGGAAACTGTTTTTT. Together with reference TRBV7-9 and TRBJ1-4, the CDR3 gives the full variable domain: DTGVSQNPRHKITKRGQNVTFRCDPISEHNRLYWYRQTLGQGPEFLTYFQNEAQLEKSRLLSDRFSAERPKGSFSTLEIQRTEQGDSAMYLCASSLATGIRKLFFGSGTQLSVL.

The chain employs TRBV20-1 and TRBJ2-7; the D is unclear. This CDR3 has 12 residues. CDR1 and CDR2 from the germline V gene are DFQATT and SNEGSKA (reference sequence). Trimming cost V 5 bases and J 6 bases, with 14 bases left between them. The CDR3 DNA reads as TGCAGTGCTCCAGACTTGGGTGGCGAGCAGTACTTC. Amino acids: CSAPDLGGEQYF.

On this clonotype: A much larger clone differs from this one at a single base, so this may be a read error. This chain joins TRBV18 and TRBJ1-5; no reliable D call. Germline V lookup: CDR1 KGHSH, CDR2 LQKENI. The CDR3 has 13 amino acids. V lost 1 base and J lost 9, with 10 bases in between. In DNA form, the CDR3 reads TGTGCCAGCTCACCACTAGGAAACCGGCCCCAGCATTTT. Translated: CASSPLGNRPQHF.

This clonotype came up a few times. J is TRBJ1-6 and V is TRBV7-9; TRBD1 agrees at 11 bases. Germline V gene sequence: CDR1 SEHNR, CDR2 FQNEAQ (reference sequence). This CDR3 comprises 17 residues. V trimming: 7 bases; J trimming: 2 bases; junction bases outside the gene matches: 7. Here the CDR3 reads CASTPDRGPAYNSPLHF. The CDR3 DNA follows: TGTGCCAGCACCCCGGACAGGGGGCCCGCCTATAATTCACCCCTCCACTTT.

The sample holds a few counts of this clonotype. This chain connects TRBV5-1 to TRBJ2-3, with D maybe TRBD1 (6 bases). Germline CDR1 reads SGHRS; CDR2 reads YFSETQ. This CDR3 region has 14 residues. Trimming took 7 bases from V and 2 from J, leaving 14 bases between them. The CDR3 loop is CASYTRGITDTQYF. CDR3 in DNA: TGCGCCAGCTACACTAGGGGGATCACAGATACGCAGTATTTT.

The sample holds many counts of this clonotype. V is TRBV30 and J is TRBJ2-3; TRBD2 is a possible D gene (5 bases). The V and J ends lost 1 base and 1 base respectively, with 9 bases between them. The germline gives CDR1 GTSNPN, CDR2 SVGIG (reference sequence). The CDR3 contains 14 residues. CDR3 residues: CAWSGGFRTDTQYF. The CDR3 DNA reads TGTGCCTGGAGTGGAGGGTTCCGCACAGATACGCAGTATTTT.

There are a few counts of this clonotype. This chain links TRBV11-1 with TRBJ1-3; the D is unclear. The CDR3 is made up of 15 amino acids. In germline, CDR1 is SGHAT, CDR2 FQDESV (reference sequence). V was shortened by 1 base and J by 0 bases, with 7 bases between the two germline ends. CDR3: CASSLDSRSGNTIYF. The CDR3 DNA sequence: TGTGCCAGCAGCTTAGACTCGCGCTCTGGAAACACCATATATTTT. The full variable domain, with the rest looked up from reference TRBV11-1 and TRBJ1-3, is EAEVAQSPRYKITEKSQAVAFWCDPISGHATLYWYRQILGQGPELLVQFQDESVVDDSQLPKDRFSAERLKGVDSTLKIQPAELGDSAMYLCASSLDSRSGNTIYFGEGSWLTVV.

This rearrangement joins TRBV9 to TRBJ1-3; tentatively, D is TRBD1 (6 bases). The CDR3 loop spans 14 amino acids. Germline CDR1 and CDR2: SGDLS and YYNGEE. V was clipped by 4 bases and J by 2 bases, with 10 bases between them. CDR3: CASSRTAAGNTIYF. The CDR3 DNA reads TGTGCCAGCAGCAGGACAGCTGCTGGAAACACCATATATTTT.

This clonotype has ten or more counts. The genes are TRBV24-1 and TRBJ2-1; tentative D call: TRBD2 (5 bases). Germline lookup yields CDR1 KGHDR and CDR2 SFDVKD. The CDR3 is 18 amino acids. The V end lost 4 bases, the J end lost 0 bases, and 18 bases lay between the germline ends. The CDR3 reads CATSDLPSAGSSYNEQFF. As DNA, the CDR3 is TGTGCCACCAGTGACCTCCCAAGCGCGGGCAGCTCCTACAATGAGCAGTTCTTC.